Below are 24 T cell receptor beta chains sequenced from a single sample in a study of neurological immune-mediated disorders. TCRdb re-analysed the 5' RACE reads in MiXCR, keeping a single row per CDR3 protein. The data show tens of thousands of distinct CDR3 sequences, around a tenth seen once. Sequencing used PBMCs. These receptors came from a man in his forties or fifties in good health.

This clonotype has a count of ten or more. CDR3 region: CASRDRRVPPYEQYF. CDR3 nucleotides: TGCGCCAGTCGAGATCGGAGGGTTCCCCCCTACGAGCAGTACTTC. The chain has TRBV5-1 and TRBJ2-7; weak D call: TRBD2 (6 bases). This CDR3 is built from 15 residues. Germline lookup yields CDR1 SGHRS and CDR2 YFSETQ. The V gene lost 8 bases and the J gene lost 2 bases, with 20 bases spanning the gap.

There are many counts of this clonotype. The chain is built from TRBV29-1 and TRBJ2-1; D is undetermined. Germline assignment: CDR1 SQVTM and CDR2 ANQGSEA. V lost 7 bases, J lost 1 base, and 5 bases lay in between. The CDR3 has 11 residues. Written as DNA, the CDR3 is TGCAGCGAAGGGTCCTACAATGAGCAGTTCTTC. It specifies CSEGSYNEQFF.

This clonotype has a count of ten or more. The V and J genes are TRBV5-1 and TRBJ1-6, with 8 positions matching TRBD1. The CDR3 length is 14 residues. J gave up 6 bases and V 4 bases, and 3 bases lay outside the gene matches. Germline-derived CDR1 and CDR2 are SGHRS and YFSETQ. CDR3 in DNA: TGCGCCAGCAGCCTGGACAGGGTTAATTCACCCCTCCACTTT. Translated, it gives CASSLDRVNSPLHF.

This clonotype was recorded at least ten times. The chain combines TRBV20-1 with TRBJ2-1, with D hard to call. V lost 6 bases to trimming and J lost 6 bases, with 18 bases between them. The CDR3 contains 14 residues. Germline V lookup: CDR1 DFQATT, CDR2 SNEGSKA (reference sequence). DNA for the CDR3: TGCAGTGCCCGGATGCAGAAGGGCCTCAATGAGCAGTTCTTC. Residues: CSARMQKGLNEQFF.

Ten or more counts support this clonotype. The V gene is TRBV24-1, the J gene TRBJ2-1, with 16 bases aligning to TRBD2. CDR3 size: 18 residues. The ends lost 2 bases at V and 9 bases at J; junction bases unmatched: 9. The germline V gene has CDR1 KGHDR and CDR2 SFDVKD. The CDR3 DNA reads as TGTGCCACCAGTGATTCAGTTTCCGGGACTAGCGGGAGGGGTGAGCAGTTCTTC. Translated: CATSDSVSGTSGRGEQFF.

This clonotype was detected ten times or more. The CDR3 here is CASSLIGGAGGSEQYF. The DNA of the CDR3 is TGTGCCAGCAGCTTAATCGGGGGAGCGGGAGGAAGCGAGCAGTACTTC. V and J are TRBV7-3 and TRBJ2-7; 9 bases are a match to TRBD2. The germline CDR1 and CDR2 sequences are SGHTA and FQGTGA. The ends lost 1 base at V and 6 bases at J; junction bases unmatched: 10. CDR3 length: 16 residues.

At least ten counts were recorded for this clonotype. The chain links TRBV20-1 to TRBJ2-7; D is unresolved. Germline V CDR1 and CDR2: DFQATT, SNEGSKA (reference sequence). V lost 6 bases and J lost 4, with 10 bases in between. The CDR3 length is 11 residues. In nucleotides, the CDR3 is TGCAGTGCCACGGCAACTTACGAGCAGTACTTC. Amino acid sequence: CSATATYEQYF.

This clonotype was seen many times. In DNA, the CDR3 is TGTGCCAGCAGCTTAATCCCCGGACAGGGCGAGGATGGCTACACCTTC. Translation: CASSLIPGQGEDGYTF. The gene calls are TRBV7-9 and TRBJ1-2; TRBD1 agrees at 8 bases. V gave up 2 bases and J gave up 6 bases; unmatched junction bases: 11. The CDR3 covers 16 residues. From germline, CDR1 is SEHNR and CDR2 FQNEAQ (reference sequence).

V and J are TRBV6-6 and TRBJ1-2; perhaps TRBD1 as D (6 bases). Germline CDR1 reads MNHNY; CDR2 reads SVGAGI (reference sequence). V gave up 11 bases and J gave up 5 bases, with 12 bases separating them. This CDR3 is built from 11 residues. Here the CDR3 reads CAGEGGYGYTF. The DNA for the CDR3 is TGTGCCGGCGAAGGGGGGTATGGCTACACCTTC.

This clonotype was seen at least ten times. This chain joins TRBV10-3 and TRBJ2-3; D is unclear. This CDR3 comprises 16 residues. The germline CDR1 and CDR2 sequences are ENHRY and SYGVKD. V dropped 3 bases and J dropped 2 bases, with 15 bases sitting between them. CDR3 loop: CAISDPRVGTTDTQYF. In DNA form, the CDR3 reads TGTGCCATCAGTGACCCCCGAGTGGGAACCACAGATACGCAGTATTTT.

This clonotype was counted ten times or more. The chain employs TRBV11-2 and TRBJ2-1; 10 bases match TRBD1. Germline CDR1 reads SGHAT; CDR2 reads FQNNGV. There are 15 residues in the CDR3. With V trimmed by 8 bases and J by 7 bases, 11 bases remained unmatched. CDR3 region: CASGGRDRGRNEQFF. The DNA of the CDR3 is TGTGCCAGCGGAGGCCGGGACAGGGGTCGGAATGAGCAGTTCTTC. The entire variable domain, with the rest obtained from reference TRBV11-2 and TRBJ2-1, is as follows: EAGVAQSPRYKIIEKRQSVAFWCNPISGHATLYWYQQILGQGPKLLIQFQNNGVVDDSQLPKDRFSAERLKGVDSTLKIQPAKLEDSAVYLCASGGRDRGRNEQFFGPGTRLTVL.

This clonotype was seen ten or more times. The gene calls are TRBV28 and TRBJ2-5; 11 bases fit TRBD2. V shed 2 bases, J shed 0 bases, and the junction held 8 bases outside the gene matches. Germline values: CDR1 MDHEN, CDR2 SYDVKM. CDR3 length: 18 amino acids. The chain's CDR3 is CASSLRLAGGPYQETQYF. The CDR3 nucleotides read TGTGCCAGCAGTTTACGGCTAGCGGGAGGACCGTACCAAGAGACCCAGTACTTC.

The chain links TRBV20-1 to TRBJ1-1; D is undetermined. The CDR3 spans 12 residues. The V end was cut by 7 bases, the J end by 1 base, with 10 bases between. CDR1 and CDR2 (germline): DFQATT, SNEGSKA (reference sequence). In DNA, the CDR3 is TGCAGTGGAGGTGTCGGGAACACTGAAGCTTTCTTT. As protein: CSGGVGNTEAFF.

This clonotype was detected many times. The chain links TRBV7-2 to TRBJ2-2; TRBD2 aligns across 7 bases. Per the germline V gene, CDR1 is SGHTA and CDR2 is FQGNSA. This CDR3 contains 15 residues. V was pared by 8 bases and J by 3 bases, with 9 bases of the junction left unmatched. The CDR3 nucleotides read TGTGCCAGCGGACAAGCGGGGTCATACACCGGGGAGCTGTTTTTT. This codes for CASGQAGSYTGELFF.

This clonotype was recorded at least ten times. This chain joins TRBV5-1 and TRBJ2-2; TRBD1 is a possible D gene (7 bases). Germline values: CDR1 SGHRS, CDR2 YFSETQ. Trimming took 4 bases from V and 1 from J, leaving 17 bases between them. The CDR3 covers 17 residues. As DNA, the CDR3 is TGCGCCAGCAGCCGGAGAGGAGGGGGCGAGAACACCGGGGAGCTGTTTTTT. It is translated as CASSRRGGGENTGELFF.

This clonotype was detected many times. The germline gene is not matched at one end of the junction; a read error may be the cause. The gene calls are TRBV7-9 and TRBJ2-7, with D uncertain. Germline CDR1 and CDR2: SEHNR and FQNEAQ (reference sequence). The CDR3 spans 12 residues. In DNA, the CDR3 is TGTGCCAACAGCATTGGACCAGCCTCGGGTCACTTC. Translated, it gives CANSIGPASGHF.

This clonotype was found many times. This chain links TRBV5-1 with TRBJ1-1, with D uncertain. This CDR3 is 13 amino acids long. With 4 bases removed from V and 4 bases from J, the gap between germline ends came to 11 bases. Germline V gives CDR1 SGHRS, CDR2 YFSETQ. Written as DNA, the CDR3 is TGCGCCAGCAGCCCTGGGCAGCTCACTGAAGCTTTCTTT. This sequence encodes CASSPGQLTEAFF.

This chain connects TRBV7-9 to TRBJ2-3; D is unclear. Germline CDR1 SEHNR, CDR2 FQNEAQ (reference sequence). This CDR3 is built from 16 residues. Trimming removed 6 bases from V and 2 bases from J, with 18 bases in between. The CDR3 sequence is CASSPPRGHDTDTQYF. Here the CDR3 DNA reads TGTGCCAGCAGTCCGCCGAGAGGCCACGACACAGATACGCAGTATTTT.

In its sample, this clonotype was seen many times. V gene TRBV7-2 combines with J gene TRBJ1-5, with a tentative D call TRBD1 (5 bases). There are 18 residues in the CDR3. Trimming stripped 5 bases from V and 5 bases from J, with 25 bases between. The germline V gene has CDR1 SGHTA and CDR2 FQGNSA. This chain's CDR3 is CASSAYTKQEPSDQPQHF. In nucleotides, the CDR3 is TGTGCCAGCAGCGCCTACACTAAACAGGAGCCATCAGATCAGCCCCAGCATTTT.

This clonotype has a count of ten or more. The chain employs TRBV7-3 and TRBJ2-3; D is ambiguous. CDR3 length equals 16 residues. V was shortened by 2 bases and J by 1 base, with 13 bases between the two germline ends. Per germline, CDR1 SGHTA and CDR2 FQGTGA. For the CDR3, the DNA is TGTGCCAGCAGCTTATTTGGGCGTCTTGGCACAGATACGCAGTATTTT. This sequence encodes CASSLFGRLGTDTQYF.

There are many counts of this clonotype. The chain is built from TRBV12-3 or TRBV12-4 and TRBJ1-1; D remains ambiguous. Trimming shortened V by 5 bases and J by 8 bases, and 12 bases separated the two germline ends. The CDR3 contains 12 residues. The chain's CDR3 is CASSVDPSEAFF. The CDR3 coding sequence is TGTGCCAGCAGTGTGGACCCTTCGGAAGCTTTCTTT.

This clonotype has at least ten counts. The chain joins TRBV3-1 to TRBJ2-1; D not resolved. This CDR3 is built from 14 residues. Trimming shortened V by 1 base and J by 10 bases, and 14 bases separated the two germline ends. The V gene's germline CDR1 is LGHDT and CDR2 YNNKEL (reference sequence). The DNA of the CDR3 is TGTGCCAGCAGCCAAGTGGCAGGAGCCAGGGAGCAGTTCTTC. Its translation is CASSQVAGAREQFF.

This clonotype was counted ten times or more. This sequence joins TRBV5-1 and TRBJ2-3, with 7 bases lining up with TRBD1. The CDR3 runs to 17 residues. Trimming at V came to 1 base and at J to 1 base, leaving 9 bases not matched to a gene. CDR1 is SGHRS and CDR2 is YFSETQ in the germline V gene. CDR3 DNA: TGCGCCAGCAGCTTGAGGGGGCCAGGGACGGGCACAGATACGCAGTATTTT. This codes for CASSLRGPGTGTDTQYF.

This clonotype was seen many times. This sequence joins TRBV5-5 and TRBJ2-7, with 10 bases fitting TRBD2. Per germline, CDR1 SGHKS and CDR2 YYEKEE (reference sequence). The V and J ends lost 1 base and 6 bases, in that order; junction bases with no gene match: 13. CDR3 length: 17 amino acids. The CDR3 nucleotides are TGTGCCAGCAGCTTGTCCGGTGTTCCTAGCGGGAGTGGCGAGCAGTACTTC. Its translation is CASSLSGVPSGSGEQYF. Complete variable domain (other parts from reference TRBV5-5 and TRBJ2-7): DAGVTQSPTHLIKTRGQQVTLRCSPISGHKSVSWYQQVLGQGPQFIFQYYEKEERGRGNFPDRFSARQFPNYSSELNVNALLLGDSALYLCASSLSGVPSGSGEQYFGPGTRLTVT.